This TCR beta chain was captured by sequencing in a study of regulatory T cells in long-lasting Graves disease. As to this clonotype: Its antigen is currently unknown.

General observations from the study: Those with persistent disease had in common more public clonotypes (fewer than 3,000) than new patients (about 900). Persistent disease preferred TRBV28, TRBJ1-2 and TRBJ2-5; new disease, TRBV20-1 and TRBJ2-1. Patients with persistent Graves' had lower TCR diversity than newly diagnosed patients.

As for time point: persistent/refractory GD, antithyroid drugs over 5 years with positive TRAb. Following extraction of RNA from PBMCs, that RNA was used to make the TCR library. Staff took roughly 9 milliliters of peripheral blood and put it into EDTA tubes. Through Arm-PCR of CDR3 regions and iRepertoire HTBI primers, TCR beta libraries were built. TCRdb ran MiXCR on the multiplex PCR reads and lists one entry per CDR3 protein. This table has about 400,000 distinct CDR3 sequences, 20% to 25% appearing once. Germline V gene sequence: CDR1 LGHDT, CDR2 YNNKEL (reference sequence). Between the trimmed V and J ends, which lost 3 bases and 5 bases, there was a span of 16 bases. The CDR3 spans 15 residues.

This chain connects TRBV3-1 to TRBJ2-5; tentatively, D is TRBD1 or TRBD2 (5 bases each). The receptor was isolated from a female donor with Graves disease. The starting material was peripheral blood mononuclear cells (PBMCs), obtained when the disease was refractory, from a patient treated with antithyroid drugs. CDR3 amino acids: CASSQGTIPTETQYF. In DNA, the CDR3 is TGTGCCAGCAGCCAGGGGACGATCCCAACGGAGACCCAGTACTTC.